This T cell receptor (beta chain) was found in a study of Graves' ophthalmopathy and Graves' hyperthyroidism. This CDR3 is built from 12 residues. Looked up from germline, CDR1 is MDHEN and CDR2 is SYDVKM. V dropped 5 bases and J dropped 8 bases, with 12 bases sitting between them. The term stable hyperthyroidism indicated an absence of ophthalmopathy within 18 months of follow-up. Hyperthyroidism patients, all newly diagnosed, had under 2 months' duration and ages of 18 to 65. PBMCs were isolated by Ficoll-Paque density gradient centrifugation, using 7.5 to 10 ml of fresh peripheral blood as the starting material. Broader study findings: Blood contained most expanded thyroid clonotypes exceeding 0.001 frequency.

TCR beta CDR3 regions were amplified from RNA transcripts. HTBI primers were used in a first-round RT-PCR, which preceded a second-round multiplex PCR. TCRdb re-called the multiplex PCR reads with MiXCR, one entry per CDR3 protein. The sample records roughly 610,000 distinct CDR3 sequences, 22% being singletons. This clonotype was detected a few times. No antigen is known for it. The receptor was isolated from a young woman with stable Graves' hyperthyroidism. Some clones in this sample may be carry-over from other donors' samples. The sequenced sample consisted of peripheral blood. The chain uses TRBV28 and TRBJ1-2; TRBD1 might be the D (5 bases). The CDR3: CASSTRTYGYTF. Written as DNA, the CDR3 is TGTGCCAGCAGTACCCGGACATACGGCTACACCTTC.